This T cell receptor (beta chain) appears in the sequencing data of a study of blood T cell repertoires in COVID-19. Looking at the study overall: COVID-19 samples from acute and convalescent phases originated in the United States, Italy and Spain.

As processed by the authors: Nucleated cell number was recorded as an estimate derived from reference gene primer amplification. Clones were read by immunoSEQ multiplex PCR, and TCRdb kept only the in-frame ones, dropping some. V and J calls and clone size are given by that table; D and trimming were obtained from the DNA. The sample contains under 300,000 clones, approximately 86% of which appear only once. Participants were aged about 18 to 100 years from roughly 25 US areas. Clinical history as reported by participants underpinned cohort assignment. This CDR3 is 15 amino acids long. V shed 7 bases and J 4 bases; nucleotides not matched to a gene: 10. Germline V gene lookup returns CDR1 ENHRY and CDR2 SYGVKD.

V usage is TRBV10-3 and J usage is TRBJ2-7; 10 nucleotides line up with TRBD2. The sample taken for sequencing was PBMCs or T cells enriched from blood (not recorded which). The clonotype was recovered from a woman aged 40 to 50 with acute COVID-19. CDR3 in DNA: TGTGCCATCACCAGCGGACTAGCGGACATTTACGAGCAGTACTTC. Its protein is CAITSGLADIYEQYF.